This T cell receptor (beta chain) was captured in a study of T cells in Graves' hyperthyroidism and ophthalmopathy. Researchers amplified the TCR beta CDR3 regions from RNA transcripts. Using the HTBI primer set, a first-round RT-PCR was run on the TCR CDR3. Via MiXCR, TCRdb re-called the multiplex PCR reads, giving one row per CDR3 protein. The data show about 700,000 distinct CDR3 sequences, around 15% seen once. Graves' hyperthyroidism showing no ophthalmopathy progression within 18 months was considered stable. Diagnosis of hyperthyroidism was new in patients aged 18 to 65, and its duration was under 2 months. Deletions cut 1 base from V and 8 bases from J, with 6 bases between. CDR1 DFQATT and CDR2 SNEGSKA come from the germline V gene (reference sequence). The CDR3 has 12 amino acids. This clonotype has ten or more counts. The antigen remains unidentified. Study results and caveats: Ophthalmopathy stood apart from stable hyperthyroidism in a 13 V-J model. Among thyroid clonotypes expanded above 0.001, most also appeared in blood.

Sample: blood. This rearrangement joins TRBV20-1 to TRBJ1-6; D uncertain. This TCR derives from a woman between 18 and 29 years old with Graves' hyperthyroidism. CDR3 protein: CSARGNDSPLHF. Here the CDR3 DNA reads TGCAGTGCTAGAGGAAATGATTCACCCCTCCACTTT.